The next 22 T cell receptor beta chains were all read from a single sample in a study of control samples from healthy donors and cancer patients (dated by TCRdb to between 2020 and 2021). The receptor library was made with the immunoSEQ multiplex PCR assay. Imported from immuneACCESS, the table was reduced by TCRdb to in-frame sequences with V and J called. These copies leave out some clones; in studies compared against another copy, an unresolved V gene accounts for under half, and the cause of the remainder is not known. The sample table lists 65,000 to 95,000 clones, around 87% of them with a count of one. The ten largest clones represent about a fifth of the sample. The sequenced sample was blood. The receptor source for this set is a man aged 50 to 59 in good health.

V gene TRBV7-3 combines with J gene TRBJ2-5; TRBD2 matches 8 bases. This CDR3 has 13 residues. With 2 bases clipped from V and 6 bases from J, the junction kept 2 bases outside the gene matches. Germline lookup yields CDR1 SGHTA and CDR2 FQGTGA. The CDR3 region is CASSLQREKTQYF. The CDR3 bases are TGTGCCAGCAGCTTACAGCGGGAGAAGACCCAGTACTTC. The variable domain in full, with the rest retrieved from reference TRBV7-3 and TRBJ2-5, is GAGVSQTPSNKVTEKGKYVELRCDPISGHTALYWYRQSLGQGPEFLIYFQGTGAADDSGLPNDRFFAVRPEGSVSTLKIQRTERGDSAVYLCASSLQREKTQYFGPGTRLLVL.

This chain connects TRBV5-3 to TRBJ2-6; D is uncertain. TRBV5-3 is annotated as an ORF whose role is uncertain. The CDR3 extends over 16 amino acids. V was clipped by 0 bases and J by 0 bases, with 7 bases between them. The CDR3 DNA sequence: TGTGCCAGAAGCTTGGGAGAGTCCTCTGGGGCCAACGTCCTGACTTTC. Translated: CARSLGESSGANVLTF.

The chain combines TRBV9 with TRBJ2-1; TRBD1 matches at 7 bases. Germline V gene data show CDR1 as SGDLS and CDR2 as YYNGEE. J lost 7 bases, V lost 0 bases, and 10 bases had no gene match. The CDR3 sequence is 16 residues long. The CDR3 is CASSVEHRGVDNEQFF. CDR3 sequence (DNA): TGTGCCAGCAGCGTAGAACACAGGGGAGTCGATAATGAGCAGTTCTTC.

This rearrangement joins TRBV6-6 to TRBJ1-5, with 7 bases fitting TRBD1. The ends lost 5 bases at V and 3 bases at J; junction bases unmatched: 7. CDR1 is MNHNY, CDR2 SVGAGI, per germline (reference sequence). The CDR3 length is 15 residues. The CDR3 loop reads CASSATGWSNQPQHF. For the CDR3, the DNA is TGTGCCAGCAGTGCGACAGGGTGGTCCAATCAGCCCCAGCATTTT.

Remarks on this clone: The junction and the germline gene differ at one end; a read error may be behind it. The chain couples TRBV6-2 or TRBV6-3 to TRBJ2-5; 10 bases line up with TRBD1. Per germline, CDR1 MNHEY and CDR2 SVGEGT. The CDR3 sequence is 15 residues long. CDR3 region: CASSDSGQGGETQYF. The CDR3 DNA follows: TGTGCCAGCAGTGACTCTGGACAGGGGGGAGAGACCCAGTACTTC.

In DNA, the CDR3 is TGTGCCAGCAGCGTAGGGGTTAGCGGTAACACCGGGGAGCTGTTTTTT. Protein product: CASSVGVSGNTGELFF. The chain uses TRBV9 and TRBJ2-2; tentative D call: TRBD2 (6 bases). V shed 0 bases and J shed 2 bases, with 11 bases lying between them. The CDR3 loop spans 16 amino acids. Germline-derived CDR1 and CDR2 are SGDLS and YYNGEE.

The chain is built from TRBV9 and TRBJ2-1; 14 bases are shared with TRBD2. The CDR3 length is 15 residues. The germline V gene has CDR1 SGDLS and CDR2 YYNGEE. The junction had 1 base not matched to a gene; V was cut back by 2 bases and J by 6 bases. The CDR3 sequence: CASSVGTSGGNEQFF. CDR3 nucleotide sequence: TGTGCCAGCAGCGTTGGGACTAGCGGGGGCAATGAGCAGTTCTTC.

This clone was seen a handful of times. V usage is TRBV2 and J usage is TRBJ2-3, with D possibly matching TRBD1 (6 bases). This CDR3 spans 14 amino acids. Germline V lookup: CDR1 SNHLY, CDR2 FYNNEI. Trimming pared 4 bases from V and 1 base from J, leaving 9 bases between. The DNA for the CDR3 is TGTGCCAGCAGTGTACAGGGAGGCACAGATACGCAGTATTTT. Translation: CASSVQGGTDTQYF.

The rearrangement links TRBV16 to TRBJ1-2, with D perhaps TRBD1 (5 bases). Germline CDR1 KGHSY, CDR2 FQNENV. The CDR3 totals 14 residues. Trimming shortened V by 2 bases and J by 4 bases, and 11 bases separated the two germline ends. The CDR3 nucleotides are TGTGCCAGCAGCCAAACGACAGAGCTCTATGGCTACACCTTC. Translating gives CASSQTTELYGYTF.

The V and J genes are TRBV5-1 and TRBJ2-5; the match to TRBD2 covers 7 bases. Germline CDR1 is SGHRS and CDR2 is YFSETQ. J lost 2 bases, V lost 4 bases, and 14 bases had no gene match. The CDR3 length is 17 residues. In DNA form, the CDR3 reads TGCGCCAGCAGCCGGGAAGACGGGGGGAGATATCAAGAGACCCAGTACTTC. This gives the protein CASSREDGGRYQETQYF.

The chain uses TRBV7-2 and TRBJ2-7; TRBD1 might be the D (6 bases). The CDR3 extends over 17 amino acids. V dropped 5 bases and J dropped 0 bases, with 20 bases sitting between them. CDR1 and CDR2 from the germline V gene are SGHTA and FQGNSA. CDR3 coding DNA: TGTGCCAGCAGCCCCGAAAGGGGGATCCCCGACTCCTACGAGCAGTACTTC. It yields the protein CASSPERGIPDSYEQYF.

This chain links TRBV7-3 with TRBJ2-3; the match to TRBD2 covers 9 bases. Germline CDR1 and CDR2: SGHTA and FQGTGA. The junction had 5 bases not matched to a gene; V was cut back by 3 bases and J by 4 bases. The CDR3 extends over 15 amino acids. Here the CDR3 reads CASSLQLAGADTQYF. CDR3 in DNA: TGTGCCAGCAGCTTGCAACTAGCGGGCGCAGATACGCAGTATTTT.

V and J are TRBV2 and TRBJ1-5; tentatively, D is TRBD1 (6 bases). CDR1 and CDR2 from the germline V gene are SNHLY and FYNNEI. The V and J ends lost 1 base and 10 bases respectively, with 11 bases between them. The CDR3 contains 13 residues. The CDR3 sequence is CASSEGRTDPQHF. CDR3 bases: TGTGCCAGCAGTGAAGGGAGGACAGATCCCCAGCATTTT.

V usage is TRBV6-5 and J usage is TRBJ1-1; a possible D gene is TRBD1 (6 bases). V was shortened by 7 bases and J by 4 bases, with 16 bases between the two germline ends. Germline CDR1 MNHEY, CDR2 SVGAGI. This CDR3 has 14 residues. CDR3 in amino acids: CASTPLGAVTEAFF. The CDR3 DNA reads as TGTGCCAGCACCCCCCTGGGGGCGGTCACTGAAGCTTTCTTT.

The gene calls are TRBV6-5 and TRBJ1-5; no firm D call. Looked up from germline, CDR1 is MNHEY and CDR2 is SVGAGI. There are 14 residues in the CDR3. The V gene lost 7 bases and the J gene lost 4 bases, with 14 bases spanning the gap. CDR3 bases: TGTGCCAGCACCCCGGTAGGATGGAATCAGCCCCAGCATTTT. This translates into CASTPVGWNQPQHF.

The chain combines TRBV2 with TRBJ2-1; D possibly corresponds to TRBD2 (5 bases). Germline lookup yields CDR1 SNHLY and CDR2 FYNNEI. V lost 6 bases, J lost 0 bases, and 9 bases lay in between. CDR3 length: 14 residues. The CDR3 coding sequence is TGTGCCAGCAGAACTAGGGACTCCTACAATGAGCAGTTCTTC. It yields the protein CASRTRDSYNEQFF. The full variable domain, rest sourced from reference TRBV2 and TRBJ2-1, is EPEVTQTPSHQVTQMGQEVILRCVPISNHLYFYWYRQILGQKVEFLVSFYNNEISEKSEIFDDQFSVERPDGSNFTLKIRSTKLEDSAMYFCASRTRDSYNEQFFGPGTRLTVL.

The rearrangement joins TRBV2 to TRBJ1-4, with a possible D match to TRBD1 (5 bases). With 6 bases removed from V and 0 bases from J, the gap between germline ends came to 8 bases. There are 14 residues in the CDR3. Germline CDR1 and CDR2: SNHLY and FYNNEI. The CDR3 nucleotides read TGTGCCAGCAGGGCGGGACCAACTAATGAAAAACTGTTTTTT. It translates to CASRAGPTNEKLFF.

This sequence joins TRBV5-4 and TRBJ2-3; D is undetermined. Trimming took off 1 base at V and 1 base at J, with 7 bases between the two ends. This CDR3 comprises 14 residues. Germline CDR1 SGHNT, CDR2 YYREEE (reference sequence). CDR3 sequence reads: CASSLPGRTDTQYF. CDR3 DNA: TGTGCCAGCAGCTTGCCCGGTCGCACAGATACGCAGTATTTT. The variable domain in full, with the rest retrieved from reference TRBV5-4 and TRBJ2-3, is ETGVTQSPTHLIKTRGQQVTLRCSSQSGHNTVSWYQQALGQGPQFIFQYYREEENGRGNFPPRFSGLQFPNYSSELNVNALELDDSALYLCASSLPGRTDTQYFGPGTRLTVL.

The chain carries TRBV5-4 and TRBJ1-1; D possibly corresponds to TRBD1 (6 bases). The ends were cut back, 7 bases at V and 1 base at J, with 14 bases in the middle. CDR1 SGHNT and CDR2 YYREEE come from the germline V gene (reference sequence). The CDR3 contains 14 residues. The CDR3 DNA sequence: TGTGCCAGCCGGGCAGGGGAATGGAACACTGAAGCTTTCTTT. Amino acids: CASRAGEWNTEAFF.

The chain joins TRBV6-4 to TRBJ2-1; 7 bases map to TRBD2. The trim removed 0 bases at V and 2 bases at J, leaving 13 bases unmatched. The CDR3 has 19 amino acids. CDR1 MRHNA and CDR2 SNTAGT come from the germline V gene. The CDR3 nucleotides are TGTGCCAGCAGTGACTCCTCTGGGACTACCCCTGGCGCCTACAATGAGCAGTTCTTC. Translating it yields CASSDSSGTTPGAYNEQFF.

The chain couples TRBV7-2 to TRBJ2-7; no clear D gene. The CDR3 is made up of 14 amino acids. Germline lookup yields CDR1 SGHTA and CDR2 FQGNSA. The V and J ends lost 1 base and 2 bases respectively, with 9 bases between them. CDR3 sequence (DNA): TGTGCCAGCAGCTTAGACTGGAACACCTACGAGCAGTACTTC. Translation: CASSLDWNTYEQYF. Drawing the rest from reference TRBV7-2 and TRBJ2-7, the complete variable domain is GAGVSQSPSNKVTEKGKDVELRCDPISGHTALYWYRQSLGQGLEFLIYFQGNSAPDKSGLPSDRFSAERTGGSVSTLTIQRTQQEDSAVYLCASSLDWNTYEQYFGPGTRLTVT.

The chain joins TRBV6-5 to TRBJ1-5; perhaps TRBD1 as D (6 bases). Germline V gene sequence: CDR1 MNHEY, CDR2 SVGAGI. This CDR3 is built from 15 residues. Trimming cost V 8 bases and J 3 bases, with 17 bases left between them. The CDR3 nucleotides are TGTGCCAGCCGCTCCCCCGGACAGCCCAATCAGCCCCAGCATTTT. This codes for CASRSPGQPNQPQHF.